Below are 7 T cell receptor beta chains sequenced from a single sample in a study of blood T cell repertoires in COVID-19. Sequencing was performed with immunoSEQ multiplex PCR; in TCRdb, only in-frame clones are kept and a portion is missing. The sample shows about 160,000 clones, roughly nine tenths of them seen only once. The sample comprised peripheral blood. These receptors were obtained from a woman between 70 and 85 years old with acute or convalescent COVID-19.

The rearrangement uses TRBV19 and TRBJ1-1; D gene unclear. Germline values: CDR1 LNHDA, CDR2 SQIVND (reference sequence). V was pared by 2 bases and J by 1 base, with 17 bases between. The CDR3 runs to 17 residues. The CDR3 reads CASSIYPRRAGNTEAFF. The CDR3 DNA follows: TGTGCCAGTAGTATATACCCAAGGAGGGCGGGGAACACTGAAGCTTTCTTT.

CDR3 amino acids: CASSLQGSYNEQFF. CDR3 sequence (DNA): TGTGCCAGCAGCTTGCAGGGTTCCTACAATGAGCAGTTCTTC. The V call is TRBV11-3, the J call TRBJ2-1; maybe TRBD1 (5 bases). The V end was cut by 3 bases, the J end by 1 base, with 7 bases between. The CDR3 has 14 residues. Germline CDR1 and CDR2: SGHNT and YENEEA.

The rearrangement links TRBV9 to TRBJ2-7; D possibly corresponds to TRBD1 (6 bases). The CDR3 length is 18 residues. Deletions cut 0 bases from V and 1 base from J, with 20 bases between. CDR1 is SGDLS and CDR2 is YYNGEE in the germline V gene. CDR3 in amino acids: CASSVGPTGTGISYEQYF. The CDR3 DNA follows: TGTGCCAGCAGCGTAGGGCCGACAGGAACGGGTATATCCTACGAGCAGTACTTC.

The V call is TRBV11-1, the J call TRBJ2-7, with 8 bases that match TRBD1. The germline CDR1 and CDR2 sequences are SGHAT and FQDESV (reference sequence). The CDR3 contains 15 residues. Losses at the gene ends were 5 bases for V and 0 bases for J; bases not matched to a gene: 6. The CDR3 DNA follows: TGTGCCAGCAGCCGGGGACAGGCCACCTCCTACGAGCAGTACTTC. Translation: CASSRGQATSYEQYF.

This clone was found a few times. The V call is TRBV6-5, the J call TRBJ2-2; D might be TRBD2 (5 bases). The CDR3 length is 14 residues. Deletions cut 5 bases from V and 2 bases from J, with 9 bases between. Germline V gives CDR1 MNHEY, CDR2 SVGAGI. The DNA of the CDR3 is TGTGCCAGCAGTAACGGACTCAACACCGGGGAGCTGTTTTTT. Translating gives CASSNGLNTGELFF.

The CDR3 loop reads CASSKMGQLHSPLHF. DNA of the CDR3: TGTGCCAGCAGTAAGATGGGACAGCTCCATTCACCCCTCCACTTT. The chain joins TRBV2 to TRBJ1-6, with 7 bases that match TRBD1. Germline V gives CDR1 SNHLY, CDR2 FYNNEI. CDR3 length: 15 amino acids. The V gene end was trimmed by 5 bases and the J gene end by 8 bases; junction bases not matched to a gene: 9. Filled out from reference TRBV2 and TRBJ1-6, the complete variable domain reads EPEVTQTPSHQVTQMGQEVILRCVPISNHLYFYWYRQILGQKVEFLVSFYNNEISEKSEIFDDQFSVERPDGSNFTLKIRSTKLEDSAMYFCASSKMGQLHSPLHFGNGTRLTVT.

The rearrangement joins TRBV27 to TRBJ1-2; no clear D gene. Trimming left V 0 bases short and J 4 bases short, with 12 bases between. CDR3 size: 15 residues. CDR1 and CDR2 from the germline V gene are MNHEY and SMNVEV (reference sequence). CDR3 residues: CASSLSGTGTYGYTF. The CDR3 region has the DNA TGTGCCAGCAGTTTATCGGGCACTGGAACCTATGGCTACACCTTC.